A single sample gave rise to the 30 T cell receptor beta chains below, sequenced in a study of technical replicates of blood from a few donors. Only in-frame clones appear in the TCRdb table, and some are missing; sequencing was by immunoSEQ multiplex PCR. The data hold approximately 92,000 clones, with approximately 96% observed a single time. Sequenced material: T cells isolated from PBMCs. The origin of the receptors is a human donor in good health.

This sequence joins TRBV7-8 and TRBJ2-2; D perhaps matches TRBD1 (6 bases). The length of the CDR3 is 16 residues. CDR1 is SGHVS, CDR2 FQNEAQ, per germline. V gave up 5 bases and J gave up 3 bases, with 16 bases separating them. The DNA for the CDR3 is TGTGCCAGCAGCCTCCTACAGGGATGGGACACCGGGGAGCTGTTTTTT. Protein product: CASSLLQGWDTGELFF.

The chain links TRBV13 to TRBJ2-7, with 10 nucleotides matching TRBD2. This CDR3 has 14 amino acids. From germline, CDR1 is PRHDT and CDR2 FYEKMQ (reference sequence). The V and J ends lost 5 bases and 3 bases, in that order; junction bases with no gene match: 4. CDR3 sequence: CASSITSGVYEQYF. The CDR3 nucleotides are TGTGCCAGCAGCATTACTAGCGGGGTCTACGAGCAGTACTTC.

The CDR3 here is CASRDTTNTEAFF. Here the CDR3 DNA reads TGTGCCAGCAGGGACACTACCAACACTGAAGCTTTCTTT. The J gene is TRBJ1-1, the V gene TRBV6-1, with D possibly being TRBD1 (5 bases). This CDR3 contains 13 residues. V lost 6 bases and J lost 2, with 10 bases in between. The germline CDR1 and CDR2 sequences are MNHNS and SASEGT.

This chain connects TRBV5-1 to TRBJ2-1; 8 nucleotides line up with TRBD2. With V trimmed by 4 bases and J by 6 bases, 0 bases remained unmatched. CDR3 length: 12 residues. Germline CDR1 is SGHRS and CDR2 is YFSETQ. CDR3 protein: CASSTSGNEQFF. CDR3 nucleotide sequence: TGCGCCAGCAGCACTAGCGGCAATGAGCAGTTCTTC.

This chain joins TRBV6-5 and TRBJ2-7; TRBD1 matches 7 bases. V lost 6 bases to trimming and J lost 4 bases; unmatched junction nucleotides: 6. CDR1 is MNHEY, CDR2 SVGAGI, per germline. CDR3 size: 13 residues. CDR3 sequence reads: CASSRGQKYEQYF. DNA of the CDR3: TGTGCCAGCAGCCGGGGACAGAAATACGAGCAGTACTTC.

The chain joins TRBV7-9 to TRBJ2-7; tentative D call: TRBD1 (5 bases). The germline V gene encodes CDR1 SEHNR and CDR2 FQNEAQ (reference sequence). Trimming took off 3 bases at V and 0 bases at J, with 6 bases between the two ends. This CDR3 has 13 amino acids. The CDR3: CASSFRGSYEQYF. In DNA, the CDR3 is TGTGCCAGCAGCTTTAGGGGCTCCTACGAGCAGTACTTC. Together with reference TRBV7-9 and TRBJ2-7, the CDR3 gives the full variable domain: DTGVSQNPRHKITKRGQNVTFRCDPISEHNRLYWYRQTLGQGPEFLTYFQNEAQLEKSRLLSDRFSAERPKGSFSTLEIQRTEQGDSAMYLCASSFRGSYEQYFGPGTRLTVT.

The rearrangement uses TRBV6-4 and TRBJ2-3, with D perhaps TRBD2 (7 bases). Trimming removed 4 bases at V and 6 bases at J, with 14 bases between. The V gene's germline CDR1 is MRHNA and CDR2 SNTAGT. The CDR3 runs 14 residues. The CDR3 DNA reads as TGTGCCAGCAGTGTGCGGGGGCTGACGGATACGCAGTATTTT. Protein product: CASSVRGLTDTQYF.

The V and J genes are TRBV18 and TRBJ2-7, with 7 bases lining up with TRBD1. Germline V CDR1 and CDR2: KGHSH, LQKENI. The V segment lost 4 bases and the J segment 0 bases; nucleotides outside the gene matches: 0. The CDR3 is made up of 13 amino acids. The CDR3 loop reads CASSRDSSYEQYF. CDR3 DNA: TGTGCCAGCTCACGGGACAGCTCCTACGAGCAGTACTTC.

This chain uses TRBV28 with TRBJ2-7, with 9 bases fitting TRBD2. There are 12 residues in the CDR3. Trimming cost V 3 bases and J 6 bases; bases outside gene matches: 0. Germline-derived CDR1 and CDR2 are MDHEN and SYDVKM. CDR3 sequence reads: CASSLGLAEQYF. The CDR3 nucleotides are TGTGCCAGCAGTTTGGGACTAGCCGAGCAGTACTTC.

The CDR3 loop is CASLPGGQANYGYTF. CDR3 nucleotide sequence: TGTGCCAGCCTCCCGGGGGGCCAAGCTAACTATGGCTACACCTTC. The V call is TRBV28, the J call TRBJ1-2, with D possibly TRBD1 on 6 matching bases. V lost 8 bases, J lost 0 bases, and 16 bases lay in between. CDR1 is MDHEN and CDR2 is SYDVKM in the germline V gene. The CDR3 is 15 amino acids.

This chain uses TRBV9 with TRBJ2-3; D not resolved. The CDR3 runs 15 residues. Germline CDR1 is SGDLS and CDR2 is YYNGEE. Trimming shortened V by 0 bases and J by 5 bases, and 13 bases separated the two germline ends. CDR3 sequence: CASSVELFPLDTQYF. Written as DNA, the CDR3 is TGTGCCAGCAGCGTAGAATTATTCCCTCTAGATACGCAGTATTTT.

This clone was seen a single time. The chain combines TRBV28 with TRBJ1-5; 8 bases agree with TRBD1. CDR3 size: 15 residues. Trimming removed 6 bases from V and 4 bases from J; junction bases left unmatched: 8. Looked up from germline, CDR1 is MDHEN and CDR2 is SYDVKM. Written as DNA, the CDR3 is TGTGCCAGCAGCCCCCCAGGGGGCCAAAATCAGCCCCAGCATTTT. Amino acid sequence: CASSPPGGQNQPQHF.

The table lists this clone with a count of one. The chain's CDR3 is CASRRDSREQFF. The DNA of the CDR3 is TGCGCCAGCAGGCGGGACTCTCGGGAGCAGTTCTTC. The genes are TRBV5-1 and TRBJ2-1; perhaps TRBD2 as D (6 bases). V shed 5 bases and J shed 10 bases, with 13 bases lying between them. This CDR3 has 12 residues. The germline V gene has CDR1 SGHRS and CDR2 YFSETQ.

DNA of the CDR3: TGTGCCAGCAGTTCAGGTTCGTCCTCATTTAGCACAGATACGCAGTATTTT. This gives the protein CASSSGSSSFSTDTQYF. The J gene is TRBJ2-3, the V gene TRBV25-1; D uncertain. CDR1 is MGHDK, CDR2 SYGVNS, per germline. V dropped 5 bases and J dropped 0 bases, with 18 bases sitting between them. This CDR3 contains 17 residues.

This clone was counted once. The chain joins TRBV19 to TRBJ2-2; D unclear. CDR3 length: 15 amino acids. Germline-derived CDR1 and CDR2 are LNHDA and SQIVND (reference sequence). V was clipped by 2 bases and J by 4 bases, with 11 bases between them. The CDR3 bases are TGTGCCAGTAGTATAACCCCCGAGCGCACCGGGGAGCTGTTTTTT. Protein sequence: CASSITPERTGELFF.

V and J are TRBV11-2 and TRBJ2-1; 10 positions match TRBD2. This CDR3 has 14 residues. Germline CDR1 and CDR2: SGHAT and FQNNGV. V trimming: 5 bases; J trimming: 3 bases; junction bases outside the gene matches: 1. The CDR3 coding sequence is TGTGCCAGCAGCCGACTAGCGGGCTACAATGAGCAGTTCTTC. It codes for CASSRLAGYNEQFF. Full variable domain (remainder filled in from reference TRBV11-2 and TRBJ2-1): EAGVAQSPRYKIIEKRQSVAFWCNPISGHATLYWYQQILGQGPKLLIQFQNNGVVDDSQLPKDRFSAERLKGVDSTLKIQPAKLEDSAVYLCASSRLAGYNEQFFGPGTRLTVL.

V is TRBV30 and J is TRBJ2-7, with 7 nucleotides matching TRBD1. The length of the CDR3 is 12 residues. Germline assignment: CDR1 GTSNPN and CDR2 SVGIG (reference sequence). Germline trimming cut 0 bases from V and 7 bases from J; bases unmatched to any gene: 3. The CDR3 reads CAWSVRGLEQYF. The DNA for the CDR3 is TGTGCCTGGAGTGTTAGGGGGCTAGAGCAGTACTTC. Looking up the rest from reference TRBV30 and TRBJ2-7 gives the full variable domain: SQTIHQWPATLVQPVGSPLSLECTVEGTSNPNLYWYRQAAGRGLQLLFYSVGIGQISSEVPQNLSASRPQDRQFILSSKKLLLSDSGFYLCAWSVRGLEQYFGPGTRLTVT.

The V and J genes are TRBV14 and TRBJ2-4; 10 bases are shared with TRBD1. Germline loops: CDR1 SGHDN, CDR2 FVKESK. Losses at the gene ends were 4 bases for V and 9 bases for J; bases not matched to a gene: 6. The CDR3 has 14 amino acids. The CDR3 region has the DNA TGTGCCAGCAGCCCGGACAGGGGGACGGGCATTCAGTACTTC. Translated, it gives CASSPDRGTGIQYF.

The V gene is TRBV10-3, the J gene TRBJ2-3, with TRBD2 matching 7 bases. Losses at the gene ends were 7 bases for V and 3 bases for J; bases not matched to a gene: 7. CDR3 length: 14 residues. From germline, CDR1 is ENHRY and CDR2 SYGVKD. This CDR3 reads CAITDSGPTDTQYF. The CDR3 DNA follows: TGTGCCATCACGGATAGCGGGCCTACAGATACGCAGTATTTT.

This chain uses TRBV6-4 with TRBJ2-2, with 7 positions matching TRBD2. The V gene's germline CDR1 is MRHNA and CDR2 SNTAGT. The J segment lost 4 bases and the V segment lost 8 bases, leaving 4 bases of the junction unmatched. The CDR3 has 13 residues. The CDR3 region is CASSRESTGELFF. As DNA, the CDR3 is TGTGCCAGCTCGCGGGAGTCCACCGGGGAGCTGTTTTTT.

The J gene is TRBJ1-1, the V gene TRBV6-5; unclear D gene. Per germline, CDR1 MNHEY and CDR2 SVGAGI. The germline V and J ends were trimmed by 2 bases and 3 bases, with 10 bases remaining between them. This CDR3 comprises 14 residues. The chain's CDR3 is CASSYGRIDTEAFF. For the CDR3, the DNA is TGTGCCAGCAGTTACGGCAGGATCGACACTGAAGCTTTCTTT.

This clone was picked up one time. V is TRBV6-5 and J is TRBJ2-7, with D hard to call. V lost 5 bases and J lost 1, with 9 bases in between. CDR3 length equals 13 residues. The germline V gene encodes CDR1 MNHEY and CDR2 SVGAGI. The CDR3 bases are TGTGCCAGCAGTGGCTCAAATTCCTACGAGCAGTACTTC. Translated: CASSGSNSYEQYF.

The rearrangement joins TRBV29-1 to TRBJ2-4, with a weak D call TRBD1 (6 bases). Trimming took 4 bases from V and 0 from J, leaving 7 bases between them. The CDR3 length is 13 residues. Germline-derived CDR1 and CDR2 are SQVTM and ANQGSEA. CDR3 in DNA: TGCAGCGTTGGGGGGCTAGCCAAAAACATTCAGTACTTC. Its protein product is CSVGGLAKNIQYF.

The chain combines TRBV28 with TRBJ2-4; a weak D match, TRBD2 (5 bases). CDR1 is MDHEN, CDR2 SYDVKM, per germline. V was cut by 2 bases and J by 8 bases, with 13 bases left in between. There are 14 residues in the CDR3. The CDR3 loop is CASSLTRETDIQYF. Here the CDR3 DNA reads TGTGCCAGCAGTTTAACAAGGGAGACGGACATTCAGTACTTC.

The V and J genes are TRBV12-5 and TRBJ2-5; D is possibly TRBD2 (5 bases). This CDR3 has 13 residues. V dropped 7 bases and J dropped 1 base, with 10 bases sitting between them. Germline values: CDR1 LGHNT, CDR2 FRNRAP. CDR3 loop: CASDTGIQETQYF. As DNA, the CDR3 is TGTGCTAGTGATACCGGGATCCAAGAGACCCAGTACTTC.

The chain employs TRBV7-9 and TRBJ2-2; 8 bases agree with TRBD1. Germline V gene lookup returns CDR1 SEHNR and CDR2 FQNEAQ (reference sequence). The CDR3 is 15 amino acids. Trimming at V came to 8 bases and at J to 3 bases, leaving 8 bases not matched to a gene. The CDR3 DNA reads as TGTGCCAGCCTCCCGGGACAGGTGGACACCGGGGAGCTGTTTTTT. It encodes CASLPGQVDTGELFF.

The J gene is TRBJ1-2, the V gene TRBV7-2; maybe TRBD1 (5 bases). Germline V gene lookup returns CDR1 SGHTA and CDR2 FQGNSA. This CDR3 is 15 amino acids long. Trimming cost V 2 bases and J 3 bases, with 13 bases left between them. The CDR3 nucleotides are TGTGCCAGCAGCTTAAGGAGTGACAGCTACTATGGCTACACCTTC. It yields the protein CASSLRSDSYYGYTF.

The chain couples TRBV30 to TRBJ2-7, with D tentatively TRBD1 (6 bases). CDR3 length: 13 residues. Germline CDR1 GTSNPN, CDR2 SVGIG (reference sequence). Trimming stripped 3 bases from V and 4 bases from J, with 13 bases between. The CDR3, as DNA: TGTGCCTGGAGAGACCGGGACATGTACGAGCAGTACTTC. This sequence encodes CAWRDRDMYEQYF.

V and J are TRBV28 and TRBJ2-7; 10 positions match TRBD1. Germline CDR1 reads MDHEN; CDR2 reads SYDVKM. This CDR3 comprises 17 residues. Trimming at V came to 6 bases and at J to 1 base, leaving 12 bases not matched to a gene. CDR3 nucleotides: TGTGCCAGCAGGTCCGGGACAGGGGAGAGTTATTCCTACGAGCAGTACTTC. This codes for CASRSGTGESYSYEQYF. Looking up the rest from reference TRBV28 and TRBJ2-7 gives the full variable domain: DVKVTQSSRYLVKRTGEKVFLECVQDMDHENMFWYRQDPGLGLRLIYFSYDVKMKEKGDIPEGYSVSREKKERFSLILESASTNQTSMYLCASRSGTGESYSYEQYFGPGTRLTVT.

The rearrangement joins TRBV29-1 to TRBJ2-7; perhaps TRBD2 as D (5 bases). The CDR3 sequence is 13 residues long. The V end was cut by 4 bases, the J end by 3 bases, with 13 bases between. Germline-derived CDR1 and CDR2 are SQVTM and ANQGSEA. CDR3 amino acids: CSVGTSFGYEQYF. Written as DNA, the CDR3 is TGCAGCGTTGGTACTAGTTTTGGCTACGAGCAGTACTTC.